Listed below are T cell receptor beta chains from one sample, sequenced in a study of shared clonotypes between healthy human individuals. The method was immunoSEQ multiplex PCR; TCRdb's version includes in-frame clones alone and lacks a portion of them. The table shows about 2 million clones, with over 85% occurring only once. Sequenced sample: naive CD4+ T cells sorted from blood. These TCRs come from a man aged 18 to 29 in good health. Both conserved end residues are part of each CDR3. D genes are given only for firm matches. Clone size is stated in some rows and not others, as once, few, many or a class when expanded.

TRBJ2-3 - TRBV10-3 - TGTGCCATATCGGACAGCCAAGGTACAGATACGCAGTATTTT CAISDSQGTDTQYF
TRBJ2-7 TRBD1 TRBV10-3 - TGTGCCATCAGTGAAGTAGGGGGCGGGTACGAGCAGTACTTC CAISEVGGGYEQYF
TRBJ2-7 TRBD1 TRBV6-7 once TGTGCCAGCAGACAGGGACAGACGGCAAAAATCTCCTACGAGCAGTACTTC CASRQGQTAKISYEQYF
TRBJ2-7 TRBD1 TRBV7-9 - TGTGCCAGCAGCCCCCTCGGGACAGGGGTGTACGAGCAGTACTTC CASSPLGTGVYEQYF
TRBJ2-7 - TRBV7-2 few TGTGCCAGCAGCTTAGATTACGAGCAGTACTTC CASSLDYEQYF
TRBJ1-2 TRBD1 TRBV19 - TGTACCAGTAGTGCCAGACAGGGGGAGGATGGCTACACCTTC CTSSARQGEDGYTF
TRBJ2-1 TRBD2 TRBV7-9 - TGTGCCAGCAGCACCATACCGGGACTAGCGGGGGGCCCCTACAATGAGCAGTTCTTC CASSTIPGLAGGPYNEQFF
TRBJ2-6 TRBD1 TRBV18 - TGTGCCAGCTCAGGACAGGGGCGGGCCAACGTCCTGACTTTC CASSGQGRANVLTF
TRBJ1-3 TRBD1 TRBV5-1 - TGCGCCAGCGCTTTAGGGCGGACAGGCGGGTTCTCTGGAAACACCATATATTTT CASALGRTGGFSGNTIYF
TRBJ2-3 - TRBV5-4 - TGTGCCAGCAGCTTGGATGCGAAAACTAGCACAGATACGCAGTATTTT CASSLDAKTSTDTQYF